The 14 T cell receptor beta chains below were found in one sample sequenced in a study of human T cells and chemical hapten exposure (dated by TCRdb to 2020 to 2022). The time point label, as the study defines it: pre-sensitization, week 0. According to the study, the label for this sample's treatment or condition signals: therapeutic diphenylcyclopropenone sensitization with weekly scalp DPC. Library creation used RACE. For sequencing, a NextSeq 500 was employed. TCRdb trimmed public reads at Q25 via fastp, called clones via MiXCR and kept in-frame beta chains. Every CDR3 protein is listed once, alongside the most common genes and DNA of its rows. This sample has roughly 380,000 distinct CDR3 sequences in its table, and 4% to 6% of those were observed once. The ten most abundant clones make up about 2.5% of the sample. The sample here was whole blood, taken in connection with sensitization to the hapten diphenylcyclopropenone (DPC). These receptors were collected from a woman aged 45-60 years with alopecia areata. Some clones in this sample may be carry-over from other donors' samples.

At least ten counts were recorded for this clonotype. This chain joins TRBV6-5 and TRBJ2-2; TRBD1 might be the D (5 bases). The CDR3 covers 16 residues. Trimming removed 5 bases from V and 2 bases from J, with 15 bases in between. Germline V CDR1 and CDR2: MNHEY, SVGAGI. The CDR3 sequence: CASSAKAGLNTGELFF. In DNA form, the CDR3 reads TGTGCCAGCAGTGCAAAGGCAGGGCTTAACACCGGGGAGCTGTTTTTT.

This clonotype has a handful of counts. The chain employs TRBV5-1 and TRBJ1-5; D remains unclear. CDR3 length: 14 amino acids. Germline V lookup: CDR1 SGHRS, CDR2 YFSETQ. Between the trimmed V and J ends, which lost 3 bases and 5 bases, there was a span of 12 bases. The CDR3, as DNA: TGCGCCAGCAGCTCCGGTGCGTCGGATCAGCCCCAGCATTTT. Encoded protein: CASSSGASDQPQHF.

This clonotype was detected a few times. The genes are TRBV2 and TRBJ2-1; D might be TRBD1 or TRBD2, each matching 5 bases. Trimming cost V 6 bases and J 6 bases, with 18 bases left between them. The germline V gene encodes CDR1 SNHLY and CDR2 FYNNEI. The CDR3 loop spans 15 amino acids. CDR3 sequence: CASRMGTRFLNEQFF. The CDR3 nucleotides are TGTGCCAGCAGGATGGGGACCCGTTTCCTCAATGAGCAGTTCTTC.

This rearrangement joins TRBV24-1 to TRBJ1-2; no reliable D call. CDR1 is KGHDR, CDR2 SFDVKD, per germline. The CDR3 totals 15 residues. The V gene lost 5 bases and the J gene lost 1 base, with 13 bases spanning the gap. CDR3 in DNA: TGTGCCACCAGTGGAATGGCAGGACTTAACTATGGCTACACCTTC. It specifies CATSGMAGLNYGYTF.

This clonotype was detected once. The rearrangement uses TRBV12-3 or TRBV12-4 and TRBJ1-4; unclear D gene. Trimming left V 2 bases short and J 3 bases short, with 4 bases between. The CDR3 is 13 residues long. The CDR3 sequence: CASSLHPNEKLFF. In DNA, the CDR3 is TGTGCCAGCAGTTTACATCCTAATGAAAAACTGTTTTTT.

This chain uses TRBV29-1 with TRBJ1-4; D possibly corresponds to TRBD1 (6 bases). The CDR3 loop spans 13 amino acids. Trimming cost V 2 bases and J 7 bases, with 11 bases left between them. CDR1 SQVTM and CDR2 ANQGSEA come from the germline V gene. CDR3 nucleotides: TGCAGCGTTGAAAAACAGGGTAGTGAAAAACTGTTTTTT. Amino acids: CSVEKQGSEKLFF.

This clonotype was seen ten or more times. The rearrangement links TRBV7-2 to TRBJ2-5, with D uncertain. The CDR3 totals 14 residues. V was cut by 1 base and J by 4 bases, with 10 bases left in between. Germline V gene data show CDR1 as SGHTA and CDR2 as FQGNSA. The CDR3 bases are TGTGCCAGCAGCTTAGAACCTGGGCCAGAGACCCAGTACTTC. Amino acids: CASSLEPGPETQYF.

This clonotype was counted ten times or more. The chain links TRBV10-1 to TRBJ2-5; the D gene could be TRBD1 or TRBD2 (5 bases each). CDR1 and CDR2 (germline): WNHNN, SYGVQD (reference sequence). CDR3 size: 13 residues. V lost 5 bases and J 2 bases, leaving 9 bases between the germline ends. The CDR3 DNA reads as TGCGCCAGCAGTCGGGACCTTCAAGAGACCCAGTACTTC. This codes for CASSRDLQETQYF.

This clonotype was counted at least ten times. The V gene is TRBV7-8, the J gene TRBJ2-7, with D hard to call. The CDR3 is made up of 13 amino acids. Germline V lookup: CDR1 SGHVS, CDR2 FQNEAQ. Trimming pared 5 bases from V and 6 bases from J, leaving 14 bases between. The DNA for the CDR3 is TGTGCCAGCAGCCTGGTAACCGGTAGCGAGCAGTACTTC. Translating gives CASSLVTGSEQYF.

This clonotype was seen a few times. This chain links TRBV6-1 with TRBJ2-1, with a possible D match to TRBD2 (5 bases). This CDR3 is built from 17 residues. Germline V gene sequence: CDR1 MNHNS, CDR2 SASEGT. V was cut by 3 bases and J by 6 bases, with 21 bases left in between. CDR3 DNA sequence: TGTGCCAGCAGTGAGAGGGTTCCTCAGAGTTTGAGCAATGAGCAGTTCTTC. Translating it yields CASSERVPQSLSNEQFF.

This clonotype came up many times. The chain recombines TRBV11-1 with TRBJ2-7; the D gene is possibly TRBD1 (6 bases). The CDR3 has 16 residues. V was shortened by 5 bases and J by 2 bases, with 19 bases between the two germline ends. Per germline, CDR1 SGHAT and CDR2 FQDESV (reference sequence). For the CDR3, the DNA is TGTGCCAGCAGCCCACACAAATCAACAGGGACCTACGAGCAGTACTTC. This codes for CASSPHKSTGTYEQYF.

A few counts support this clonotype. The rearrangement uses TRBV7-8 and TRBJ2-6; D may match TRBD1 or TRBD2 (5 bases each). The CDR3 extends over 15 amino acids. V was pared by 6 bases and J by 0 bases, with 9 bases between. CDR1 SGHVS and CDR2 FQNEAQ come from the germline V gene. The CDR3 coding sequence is TGTGCCAGCAGTCCAGGGAGCTCTGGGGCCAACGTCCTGACTTTC. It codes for CASSPGSSGANVLTF. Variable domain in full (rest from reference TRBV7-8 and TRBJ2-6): GAGVSQSPRYKVAKRGQDVALRCDPISGHVSLFWYQQALGQGPEFLTYFQNEAQLDKSGLPSDRFFAERPEGSVSTLKIQRTQQEDSAVYLCASSPGSSGANVLTFGAGSRLTVL.

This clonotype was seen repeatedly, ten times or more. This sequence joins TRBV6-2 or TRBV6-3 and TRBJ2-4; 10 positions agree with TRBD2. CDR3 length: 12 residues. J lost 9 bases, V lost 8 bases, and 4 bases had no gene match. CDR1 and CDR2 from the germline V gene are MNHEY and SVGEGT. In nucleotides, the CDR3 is TGTGCCAGCGGGACTAGCGCAGCCATTCAGTACTTC. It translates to CASGTSAAIQYF.

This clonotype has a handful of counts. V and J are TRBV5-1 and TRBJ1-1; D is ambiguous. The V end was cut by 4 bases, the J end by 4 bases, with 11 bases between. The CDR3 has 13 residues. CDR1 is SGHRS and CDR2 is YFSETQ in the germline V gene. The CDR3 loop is CASSPPVGTEAFF. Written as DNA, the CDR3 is TGCGCCAGCAGCCCACCGGTCGGCACTGAAGCTTTCTTT.